One TCR beta chain is described in this entry. Deletions cut 6 bases from V and 1 base from J, with 9 bases between. The CDR3 runs to 12 residues. Germline CDR1 and CDR2: SQVTM and ANQGSEA. Repertoires were generated with immunoSEQ multiplex PCR, while TCRdb's copy carries only in-frame clones and drops some. This table has tens of thousands of clones, around 83% appearing once. This sample is part of a study of blood T cell repertoires in COVID-19. Background on the study: The study drew acute and convalescent COVID-19 samples from the United States, Italy and Spain. Sample material is recorded as cDNA or gDNA derived from T cells, B-cell-depleted T cells, or PBMCs.

The source of this sequence is an elderly man with active or convalescent COVID-19. This rearrangement joins TRBV29-1 to TRBJ1-1; no reliable D call. The sequencing sample was made of peripheral blood. Here the CDR3 reads CSVLRGNTEAFF. DNA of the CDR3: TGCAGCGTCCTAAGAGGGAACACTGAAGCTTTCTTT.